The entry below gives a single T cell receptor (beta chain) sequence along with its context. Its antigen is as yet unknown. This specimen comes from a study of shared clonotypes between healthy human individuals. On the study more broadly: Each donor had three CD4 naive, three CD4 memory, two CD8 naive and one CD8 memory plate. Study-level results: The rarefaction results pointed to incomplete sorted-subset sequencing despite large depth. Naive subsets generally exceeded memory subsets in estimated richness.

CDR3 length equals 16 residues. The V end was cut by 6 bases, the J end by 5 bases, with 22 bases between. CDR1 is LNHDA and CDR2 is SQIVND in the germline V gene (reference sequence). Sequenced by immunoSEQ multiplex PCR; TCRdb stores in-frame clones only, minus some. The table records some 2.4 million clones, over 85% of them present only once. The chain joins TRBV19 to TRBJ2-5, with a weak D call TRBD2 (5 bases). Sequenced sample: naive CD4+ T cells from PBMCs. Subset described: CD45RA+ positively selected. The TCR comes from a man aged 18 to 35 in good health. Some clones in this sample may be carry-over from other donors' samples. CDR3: CASSLRRGRWEETQYF. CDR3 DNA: TGTGCCAGTAGCCTACGGAGAGGACGGTGGGAGGAGACCCAGTACTTC.